These 19 T cell receptor beta chains were all obtained from the same sample, sequenced in a study of blood T cell repertoires in COVID-19. Profiled with immunoSEQ multiplex PCR; TCRdb holds only in-frame clones, not every one. The sample contains over 150,000 clones, 75% to 85% of which appear only once. Sequenced: peripheral blood. These receptors came from an older woman with COVID-19, enrolled during active disease.

The chain links TRBV6-1 to TRBJ1-1, with 8 bases fitting TRBD1. J gave up 5 bases and V 1 base, and 0 bases lay outside the gene matches. There are 13 residues in the CDR3. Germline CDR1 is MNHNS and CDR2 is SASEGT. CDR3 sequence (DNA): TGTGCCAGCAGTGAAGGACAGGGGACTGAAGCTTTCTTT. As protein: CASSEGQGTEAFF.

This clone was counted a few times. The chain carries TRBV5-4 and TRBJ2-7, with D possibly being TRBD1 (5 bases). The CDR3 loop spans 16 amino acids. Germline V gene sequence: CDR1 SGHNT, CDR2 YYREEE (reference sequence). V lost 5 bases and J lost 3, with 21 bases in between. CDR3 sequence (DNA): TGTGCCAGCAGGCAAGCTCCCTCCGGGCAGGGCTACGAGCAGTACTTC. Its protein product is CASRQAPSGQGYEQYF.

V usage is TRBV7-8 and J usage is TRBJ2-5; the match to TRBD1 covers 10 bases. V was clipped by 6 bases and J by 5 bases; unmatched bases: 6. The germline CDR1 and CDR2 sequences are SGHVS and FQNEAQ. The CDR3 length is 14 residues. CDR3 protein: CASRFGQGVETQYF. CDR3 sequence (DNA): TGTGCCAGCAGATTCGGACAGGGGGTTGAGACCCAGTACTTC.

The chain employs TRBV10-3 and TRBJ1-2; TRBD1 matches 8 bases. Trimming at V came to 6 bases and at J to 0 bases, leaving 3 bases not matched to a gene. Germline lookup yields CDR1 ENHRY and CDR2 SYGVKD. The CDR3 has 14 residues. The CDR3 reads CAIRETGANYGYTF. The DNA of the CDR3 is TGTGCCATCAGAGAGACAGGGGCTAACTATGGCTACACCTTC.

V and J are TRBV11-1 and TRBJ2-7, with 8 bases aligning to TRBD2. V shed 6 bases, J shed 3 bases, and the junction held 10 bases outside the gene matches. The germline gives CDR1 SGHAT, CDR2 FQDESV (reference sequence). This CDR3 is built from 15 residues. The CDR3 coding sequence is TGTGCCAGCAGTCCTCGGACTAGCAGACTCTACGAGCAGTACTTC. Amino acid sequence: CASSPRTSRLYEQYF.

The chain recombines TRBV7-8 with TRBJ2-7, with 15 bases fitting TRBD2. The CDR3 totals 23 residues. V shed 5 bases, J shed 0 bases, and the junction held 23 bases outside the gene matches. Germline V gene sequence: CDR1 SGHVS, CDR2 FQNEAQ. The CDR3, as DNA: TGTGCCAGCAGCCGCCCTGGGACACTGGGACTAGCGGGAGGACAGGGCAGCTCCTACGAGCAGTACTTC. It specifies CASSRPGTLGLAGGQGSSYEQYF. Full variable domain (rest looked up from reference TRBV7-8 and TRBJ2-7): GAGVSQSPRYKVAKRGQDVALRCDPISGHVSLFWYQQALGQGPEFLTYFQNEAQLDKSGLPSDRFFAERPEGSVSTLKIQRTQQEDSAVYLCASSRPGTLGLAGGQGSSYEQYFGPGTRLTVT.

The chain employs TRBV6-5 and TRBJ1-2; 11 bases are a match to TRBD1. CDR3 length: 15 amino acids. CDR1 is MNHEY, CDR2 SVGAGI, per germline. With 1 base clipped from V and 7 bases from J, the junction kept 5 bases outside the gene matches. The CDR3: CASSYLGQGARGYTF. The CDR3 bases are TGTGCCAGCAGTTACTTAGGACAGGGGGCACGTGGCTACACCTTC.

The chain uses TRBV9 and TRBJ2-2; the D is unclear. The ends were cut back, 4 bases at V and 8 bases at J, with 9 bases in the middle. The germline gives CDR1 SGDLS, CDR2 YYNGEE. The length of the CDR3 is 12 residues. CDR3 amino acids: CASSTSTGELFF. The CDR3 region has the DNA TGTGCCAGCAGCACCTCAACTGGGGAGCTGTTTTTT. Combining the CDR3 with reference TRBV9 and TRBJ2-2 gives the whole variable domain DSGVTQTPKHLITATGQRVTLRCSPRSGDLSVYWYQQSLDQGLQFLIQYYNGEERAKGNILERFSAQQFPDLHSELNLSSLELGDSALYFCASSTSTGELFFGEGSRLTVL.

This clone appeared a few times. CDR3 sequence: CATSDQDISRDTQYF. In DNA, the CDR3 is TGTGCCACCAGTGACCAGGACATTTCAAGAGATACGCAGTATTTT. This chain uses TRBV24-1 with TRBJ2-3, with a weak D call TRBD1 (5 bases). Germline CDR1 reads KGHDR; CDR2 reads SFDVKD. The CDR3 consists of 15 residues. V was pared by 4 bases and J by 5 bases, with 15 bases between.

This clone was recorded a few times. V usage is TRBV12-2 and J usage is TRBJ1-2; TRBD1, the D gene given by the table, was not confirmed from the DNA. TRBV12-2 is assigned pseudogene status. The CDR3 is 15 amino acids. The chain's CDR3 is CASRTSDRGPEGYTF. The CDR3 bases are TGTGCAAGTCGCACCTCTGACAGGGGCCCGGAAGGCTACACCTTC.

This sequence joins TRBV15 and TRBJ2-1; 9 bases are shared with TRBD2. V lost 4 bases, J lost 0 bases, and 4 bases stayed unmatched. The CDR3 covers 16 residues. CDR1 is LNHNV and CDR2 is YYDKDF in the germline V gene (reference sequence). For the CDR3, the DNA is TGTGCCACCAGCACCTTTAGCGGGAGCTCCTACAATGAGCAGTTCTTC. Its translation: CATSTFSGSSYNEQFF. Filled out from reference TRBV15 and TRBJ2-1, the complete variable domain reads DAMVIQNPRYQVTQFGKPVTLSCSQTLNHNVMYWYQQKSSQAPKLLFHYYDKDFNNEADTPDNFQSRRPNTSFCFLDIRSPGLGDTAMYLCATSTFSGSSYNEQFFGPGTRLTVL.

The chain recombines TRBV12-3 or TRBV12-4 with TRBJ1-2, with D unclear. V shed 3 bases and J shed 3 bases, with 2 bases lying between them. This CDR3 is built from 11 residues. The CDR3 loop is CASSFDYGYTF. CDR3 sequence (DNA): TGTGCCAGCAGTTTCGACTATGGCTACACCTTC.

This chain joins TRBV11-2 and TRBJ1-5, with TRBD1 matching over 9 bases. CDR1 is SGHAT and CDR2 is FQNNGV in the germline V gene. The length of the CDR3 is 15 residues. V was clipped by 1 base and J by 6 bases; unmatched bases: 4. In DNA form, the CDR3 reads TGTGCCAGCAGCTTAGGGGGACAGGGTGGTCAGCCCCAGCATTTT. Translated: CASSLGGQGGQPQHF.

This clone has a handful of counts. The V and J genes are TRBV7-2 and TRBJ1-1; D is unresolved. Deletions cut 5 bases from V and 3 bases from J, with 13 bases between. This CDR3 is 14 amino acids long. Germline V gene sequence: CDR1 SGHTA, CDR2 FQGNSA. The CDR3 bases are TGTGCCAGCAGCGGAACGACAAGGTACACTGAAGCTTTCTTT. Amino acids: CASSGTTRYTEAFF.

This clone was counted at least ten times. The V call is TRBV7-2, the J call TRBJ1-5; D remains ambiguous. V was shortened by 5 bases and J by 1 base, with 12 bases between the two germline ends. This CDR3 is built from 15 residues. From germline, CDR1 is SGHTA and CDR2 FQGNSA. The CDR3 is CASSLDPVSNQPQHF. CDR3 DNA: TGTGCCAGCAGCCTAGATCCTGTCAGCAATCAGCCCCAGCATTTT. Based on the CDR3 plus reference TRBV7-2 and TRBJ1-5, the full variable domain is GAGVSQSPSNKVTEKGKDVELRCDPISGHTALYWYRQSLGQGLEFLIYFQGNSAPDKSGLPSDRFSAERTGGSVSTLTIQRTQQEDSAVYLCASSLDPVSNQPQHFGDGTRLSIL.

For the CDR3, the DNA is TGCGCCAGCAGCTCTCCGGCCGGAGATGACAATGAGCAGTTCTTC. Translation gives CASSSPAGDDNEQFF. The chain carries TRBV5-1 and TRBJ2-1; D gene ambiguous. The ends were cut back, 3 bases at V and 5 bases at J, with 15 bases in the middle. The length of the CDR3 is 15 residues. Germline V gene lookup returns CDR1 SGHRS and CDR2 YFSETQ.

The genes are TRBV25-1 and TRBJ1-1; 10 nucleotides match TRBD1. Unmatched junction bases numbered 8, after V lost 7 bases and J lost 3 bases. The CDR3 has 15 residues. CDR1 MGHDK and CDR2 SYGVNS come from the germline V gene. CDR3 sequence: CASKPDRGQDTEAFF. The CDR3 region has the DNA TGTGCCAGCAAACCCGACAGGGGGCAGGACACTGAAGCTTTCTTT.

This clone has more than one count but fewer than ten. The rearrangement joins TRBV7-6 to TRBJ1-2; D call uncertain. The germline V gene encodes CDR1 SGHVS and CDR2 FNYEAQ. The germline V and J ends were trimmed by 4 bases and 7 bases, with 22 bases remaining between them. This CDR3 has 16 residues. The DNA of the CDR3 is TGTGCCAGCAGCTCCTCCCTCCAGGCAATGAGTGGTGGCTACACCTTC. Residues: CASSSSLQAMSGGYTF.

The J gene is TRBJ1-2, the V gene TRBV5-1, with D perhaps matching TRBD1 (5 bases). V lost 4 bases and J lost 10, with 23 bases in between. Germline V gene sequence: CDR1 SGHRS, CDR2 YFSETQ. This CDR3 is 15 amino acids long. In DNA form, the CDR3 reads TGCGCCAGCAGCCAATTGGGGCAGCTTTCTTTTGACTACACCTTC. Translation: CASSQLGQLSFDYTF.